This TCR beta chain originates from a study of OX40 agonist ivuxolimab in advanced cancers. The CDR3 has 12 amino acids. Germline values: CDR1 KGHSH, CDR2 LQKENI. Trimming pared 2 bases from V and 11 bases from J, leaving 12 bases between. Sequencing was performed with immunoSEQ multiplex PCR; in TCRdb, only in-frame clones are kept and a portion is missing. Of roughly 79,000 clones detected, roughly 81% appear once; the ten largest clones hold 17%. V and J are TRBV18 and TRBJ1-1, with D maybe TRBD1 (6 bases). The origin of this receptor is an adult with an advanced solid tumor such as melanoma, head and neck, liver or kidney cancer. The input for sequencing was CD4+ or CD8+ T cells sorted from blood, taken in a trial of the OX40 agonist ivuxolimab. As DNA, the CDR3 is TGTGCCAGCTCACCAACAGGGAGGGAGGCTTTCTTT. It is translated as CASSPTGREAFF.